Presented here are 9 T cell receptor beta chains from one specimen sequenced in a study of patients and donors after allogeneic stem cell transplantation. TCRdb fed the RT-PCR reads into MiXCR, producing one record per CDR3 protein. The sample holds hundreds of thousands of distinct CDR3 sequences, roughly 38% seen once. Sequencing was done on a sample of blood, either unsorted or a sorted T cell fraction (not recorded which). These receptors were collected from a human donor who was either an allogeneic HSCT recipient or a stem cell or donor lymphocyte infusion donor (not recorded which). It is not recorded whose cells these are; they may come from a transplant donor.

V usage is TRBV6-5 and J usage is TRBJ2-1, with 7 bases matching TRBD1. CDR1 and CDR2 (germline): MNHEY, SVGAGI. V shed 6 bases and J 3 bases; nucleotides not matched to a gene: 5. The CDR3 has 14 amino acids. The CDR3 here is CASSLGQIYNEQFF. The DNA of the CDR3 is TGTGCCAGCAGCCTGGGACAGATCTACAATGAGCAGTTCTTC.

This chain links TRBV4-2 with TRBJ2-7, with 8 bases identical to TRBD1. CDR1 LGHNA and CDR2 YNFKEQ come from the germline V gene. The CDR3 totals 16 residues. Trimming removed 3 bases from V and 4 bases from J; junction bases left unmatched: 11. The CDR3 is CASSQTWTGISYEQYF. In DNA form, the CDR3 reads TGTGCCAGCAGCCAGACCTGGACAGGGATTTCTTACGAGCAGTACTTC.

J is TRBJ2-1 and V is TRBV7-2, with 11 bases aligning to TRBD2. Germline CDR1 and CDR2: SGHTA and FQGNSA. The CDR3 has 18 residues. The trim removed 1 base at V and 7 bases at J, leaving 12 bases unmatched. The DNA for the CDR3 is TGTGCCAGCAGCTTAGGATACCCAATAGCGGGGGGGAATAATGAGCAGTTCTTC. It is translated as CASSLGYPIAGGNNEQFF.

This sequence joins TRBV18 and TRBJ1-2, with TRBD1 matching 8 bases. Germline CDR1 and CDR2: KGHSH and LQKENI. J lost 7 bases, V lost 1 base, and 8 bases had no gene match. This CDR3 has 15 amino acids. The CDR3 sequence is CASSPRGQGSVGYTF. The CDR3, as DNA: TGTGCCAGCTCACCACGCGGACAGGGTAGTGTTGGCTACACCTTC. The entire variable domain, with the rest obtained from reference TRBV18 and TRBJ1-2, is as follows: NAGVMQNPRHLVRRRGQEARLRCSPMKGHSHVYWYRQLPEEGLKFMVYLQKENIIDESGMPKERFSAEFPKEGPSILRIQQVVRGDSAAYFCASSPRGQGSVGYTFGSGTRLTVV.

This clonotype has more than one count but fewer than ten. The chain is built from TRBV10-3 and TRBJ1-4, with D possibly being TRBD1 (5 bases). CDR1 is ENHRY and CDR2 is SYGVKD in the germline V gene. Between the trimmed V and J ends, which lost 6 bases and 8 bases, there was a span of 13 bases. This CDR3 comprises 13 residues. The CDR3 DNA follows: TGTGCCATCAGCGGAGGGGCGGGAGAAAAACTGTTTTTT. It yields the protein CAISGGAGEKLFF.

The gene calls are TRBV5-1 and TRBJ2-5; no reliable D call. The CDR3 contains 14 residues. V shed 2 bases and J shed 5 bases, with 13 bases lying between them. Per the germline V gene, CDR1 is SGHRS and CDR2 is YFSETQ. CDR3 residues: CASSFLGFQETQYF. CDR3 coding DNA: TGCGCCAGCAGCTTCCTCGGTTTCCAGGAGACCCAGTACTTC.

The rearrangement links TRBV3-1 to TRBJ1-1; D call uncertain. Trimming left V 1 base short and J 5 bases short, with 14 bases between. The CDR3 covers 15 residues. From germline, CDR1 is LGHDT and CDR2 YNNKEL (reference sequence). This CDR3 is CASSQGLSGWTEAFF. The CDR3 DNA sequence: TGTGCCAGCAGCCAAGGCTTGTCCGGGTGGACTGAAGCTTTCTTT.

This clonotype showed up just a few times. The rearrangement joins TRBV12-3 or TRBV12-4 to TRBJ2-1, with D perhaps TRBD1 or TRBD2 (6 bases each). V lost 8 bases to trimming and J lost 0 bases, with 17 bases between them. The CDR3 sequence is 16 residues long. CDR3: CASGKGGLSSYNEQFF. The CDR3 nucleotides are TGTGCCAGCGGGAAGGGGGGCCTAAGCTCCTACAATGAGCAGTTCTTC.

The rearrangement uses TRBV5-1 and TRBJ2-2; the D is unclear. V was clipped by 0 bases and J by 1 base, with 4 bases between them. Germline assignment: CDR1 SGHRS and CDR2 YFSETQ. CDR3 size: 14 residues. The CDR3 bases are TGCGCCAGCAGCTTGGCTCTGAACACCGGGGAGCTGTTTTTT. Translation gives CASSLALNTGELFF.